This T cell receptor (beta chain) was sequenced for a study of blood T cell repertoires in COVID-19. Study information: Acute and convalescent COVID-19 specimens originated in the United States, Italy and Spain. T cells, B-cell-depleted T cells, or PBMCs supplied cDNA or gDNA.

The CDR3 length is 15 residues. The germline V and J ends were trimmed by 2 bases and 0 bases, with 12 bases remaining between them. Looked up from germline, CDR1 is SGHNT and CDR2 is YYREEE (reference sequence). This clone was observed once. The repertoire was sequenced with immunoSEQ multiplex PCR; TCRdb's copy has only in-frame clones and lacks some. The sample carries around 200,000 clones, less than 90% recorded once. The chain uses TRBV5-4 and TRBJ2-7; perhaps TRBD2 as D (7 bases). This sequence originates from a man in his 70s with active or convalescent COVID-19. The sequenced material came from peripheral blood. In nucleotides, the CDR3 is TGTGCCAGCAGCTTAGGCGGGGGCTACTCCTACGAGCAGTACTTC. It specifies CASSLGGGYSYEQYF.